This entry lists 27 T cell receptor beta chains sequenced from one sample in a study of blood T cell repertoires in COVID-19. Libraries were prepared by immunoSEQ multiplex PCR; TCRdb keeps only in-frame clonotypes and omits some of them. The data contain roughly 320,000 clones, 85% of them seen just once; the ten biggest clones take up 7.2%. Sequences were obtained from peripheral blood. The receptors shown here come from a human donor in a cohort sampled during active COVID-19.

The chain uses TRBV4-2 and TRBJ2-1, with TRBD1 as a possible D gene (6 bases). In germline, CDR1 is LGHNA, CDR2 YNFKEQ. V lost 3 bases, J lost 10 bases, and 10 bases lay in between. This CDR3 is built from 12 residues. CDR3 DNA: TGTGCCAGCAGCCAGTCCGGGACAGAGCAGTTCTTC. This sequence encodes CASSQSGTEQFF.

The V and J genes are TRBV4-1 and TRBJ1-2; D remains ambiguous. The CDR3 has 15 amino acids. The ends were cut back, 0 bases at V and 4 bases at J, with 12 bases in the middle. Germline V gene sequence: CDR1 MGHRA, CDR2 YSYEKL. The CDR3 spells CASSQDAGRLYGYTF. The DNA of the CDR3 is TGCGCCAGCAGCCAAGATGCTGGCCGACTCTATGGCTACACCTTC.

The rearrangement links TRBV19 to TRBJ2-5; the D is unclear. The CDR3 has 13 amino acids. Between the trimmed V and J ends, which lost 3 bases and 5 bases, there was a span of 10 bases. The germline V gene has CDR1 LNHDA and CDR2 SQIVND (reference sequence). The CDR3 loop is CASSINRRETQYF. The CDR3 bases are TGTGCCAGTAGTATTAACAGAAGGGAGACCCAGTACTTC.

The V and J genes are TRBV27 and TRBJ1-2, with TRBD1 as a possible D gene (5 bases). V lost 7 bases and J 1 base, leaving 13 bases between the germline ends. There are 14 residues in the CDR3. Germline CDR1 reads MNHEY; CDR2 reads SMNVEV (reference sequence). CDR3 DNA sequence: TGTGCCAGCAAAAGTGGCAGGGATAACTATGGCTACACCTTC. As protein: CASKSGRDNYGYTF.

The chain joins TRBV15 to TRBJ1-6; D might be TRBD1 (5 bases). Germline V gives CDR1 LNHNV, CDR2 YYDKDF (reference sequence). CDR3 size: 14 residues. With 0 bases removed from V and 8 bases from J, the gap between germline ends came to 8 bases. This CDR3 reads CATSREGGYSPLHF. CDR3 bases: TGTGCCACCAGCAGAGAGGGGGGGTATTCACCCCTCCACTTT.

V is TRBV9 and J is TRBJ2-1; 9 bases are shared with TRBD2. V lost 0 bases and J lost 12; bases outside the gene matches: 1. Germline V CDR1 and CDR2: SGDLS, YYNGEE. The CDR3 has 12 residues. The CDR3 spells CASSVGLAVQFF. CDR3 nucleotide sequence: TGTGCCAGCAGCGTAGGACTAGCGGTGCAGTTCTTC. The full variable domain, in which reference TRBV9 and TRBJ2-1 provide the parts outside the CDR3, is DSGVTQTPKHLITATGQRVTLRCSPRSGDLSVYWYQQSLDQGLQFLIQYYNGEERAKGNILERFSAQQFPDLHSELNLSSLELGDSALYFCASSVGLAVQFFGPGTRLTVL.

This chain links TRBV19 with TRBJ2-4; D remains unclear. Germline V gene sequence: CDR1 LNHDA, CDR2 SQIVND (reference sequence). The V end was cut by 4 bases, the J end by 8 bases, with 18 bases between. CDR3 size: 15 residues. CDR3 protein: CASSRVSTDYDIQYF. In DNA, the CDR3 is TGTGCCAGTAGTAGGGTTAGCACGGATTACGACATTCAGTACTTC.

V and J are TRBV5-1 and TRBJ2-7, with TRBD2 as a possible D gene (7 bases). Germline assignment: CDR1 SGHRS and CDR2 YFSETQ. The CDR3 runs 15 residues. V was trimmed by 1 base and J by 7 bases, leaving 18 bases between them. For the CDR3, the DNA is TGCGCCAGCAGCTTGTTAGGAGGGGGGGCTCGGGAGCAGTACTTC. Its translation is CASSLLGGGAREQYF.

The V call is TRBV5-6, the J call TRBJ1-3, with 7 bases identical to TRBD1. The CDR3 totals 14 residues. Germline V gene lookup returns CDR1 SGHDT and CDR2 YYEEEE. Trimming cost V 3 bases and J 4 bases; bases outside gene matches: 4. CDR3: CASSSLTGGNTIYF. DNA of the CDR3: TGTGCCAGCAGCTCGCTGACAGGGGGAAACACCATATATTTT.

This clone turned up a few times. The V gene is TRBV19, the J gene TRBJ2-5; TRBD1 is a possible D gene (6 bases). V lost 4 bases, J lost 5 bases, and 17 bases lay in between. Germline values: CDR1 LNHDA, CDR2 SQIVND (reference sequence). The CDR3 covers 15 residues. CDR3: CASSRLKDSWETQYF. The DNA of the CDR3 is TGTGCCAGTAGTAGGCTTAAGGACAGCTGGGAGACCCAGTACTTC.

This clone has at least ten counts. J is TRBJ2-3 and V is TRBV9; D is perhaps TRBD1 (5 bases). The germline CDR1 and CDR2 sequences are SGDLS and YYNGEE. The germline V and J ends were trimmed by 3 bases and 0 bases, with 14 bases remaining between them. This CDR3 is built from 16 residues. CDR3 sequence (DNA): TGTGCCAGCAGCGCCCCGATAGACAGTAGCACAGATACGCAGTATTTT. Protein sequence: CASSAPIDSSTDTQYF.

The chain is built from TRBV11-2 and TRBJ2-4; TRBD1 matches at 7 bases. Per the germline V gene, CDR1 is SGHAT and CDR2 is FQNNGV. The CDR3 is 13 amino acids. V lost 6 bases and J lost 9; bases outside the gene matches: 8. CDR3 region: CASSRDRVGIQYF. As DNA, the CDR3 is TGTGCCAGCAGTCGCGACAGGGTTGGCATTCAGTACTTC.

This clone was found a few times. J is TRBJ2-3 and V is TRBV6-4; D is ambiguous. Germline V gives CDR1 MRHNA, CDR2 SNTAGT. V shed 6 bases and J shed 0 bases, with 10 bases lying between them. The CDR3 spans 14 residues. The CDR3 region has the DNA TGTGCCAGCAGGGTTACAGCTAGCACAGATACGCAGTATTTT. This encodes CASRVTASTDTQYF.

The rearrangement links TRBV15 to TRBJ2-2; a weak D match, TRBD2 (5 bases). CDR1 is LNHNV, CDR2 YYDKDF, per germline (reference sequence). V lost 9 bases, J lost 6 bases, and 14 bases lay in between. The CDR3 consists of 13 residues. This CDR3 is CATRRAGAGELFF. The DNA for the CDR3 is TGTGCCACACGACGGGCCGGGGCCGGGGAGCTGTTTTTT.

V usage is TRBV27 and J usage is TRBJ1-2; the D gene is possibly TRBD1 (5 bases). There are 16 residues in the CDR3. Trimming removed 5 bases at V and 0 bases at J, with 16 bases between. The germline V gene encodes CDR1 MNHEY and CDR2 SMNVEV (reference sequence). CDR3 sequence reads: CASSLGKGVANYGYTF. The CDR3 bases are TGTGCCAGCAGTCTAGGAAAAGGGGTAGCTAACTATGGCTACACCTTC.

The rearrangement links TRBV7-9 to TRBJ1-1; weak D call: TRBD1 (5 bases). The germline V gene has CDR1 SEHNR and CDR2 FQNEAQ (reference sequence). CDR3 length: 15 amino acids. The V end lost 3 bases, the J end lost 3 bases, and 14 bases lay between the germline ends. The DNA of the CDR3 is TGTGCCAGCAGCTTTTTGGGAGCGGGACACACTGAAGCTTTCTTT. It is translated as CASSFLGAGHTEAFF.

This clone was seen just once. The chain uses TRBV18 and TRBJ2-6; the D is unclear. V was shortened by 3 bases and J by 4 bases, with 13 bases between the two germline ends. The germline V gene has CDR1 KGHSH and CDR2 LQKENI. CDR3 size: 16 residues. The CDR3 nucleotides are TGTGCCAGCTCACCCATTCCGCGCGGAGGGGCCAACGTCCTGACTTTC. It yields the protein CASSPIPRGGANVLTF. Looking up the rest from reference TRBV18 and TRBJ2-6 gives the full variable domain: NAGVMQNPRHLVRRRGQEARLRCSPMKGHSHVYWYRQLPEEGLKFMVYLQKENIIDESGMPKERFSAEFPKEGPSILRIQQVVRGDSAAYFCASSPIPRGGANVLTFGAGSRLTVL.

The rearrangement links TRBV5-1 to TRBJ2-3, with TRBD1 as a possible D gene (6 bases). V was shortened by 4 bases and J by 3 bases, with 9 bases between the two germline ends. This CDR3 contains 13 residues. Looked up from germline, CDR1 is SGHRS and CDR2 is YFSETQ. CDR3 amino acids: CASSITGTDTQYF. The CDR3 bases are TGCGCCAGCAGCATAACAGGGACAGATACGCAGTATTTT.

The gene calls are TRBV30 and TRBJ1-5; a weak D match, TRBD1 (6 bases). Germline assignment: CDR1 GTSNPN and CDR2 SVGIG (reference sequence). Trimming stripped 2 bases from V and 7 bases from J, with 12 bases between. The CDR3 has 13 amino acids. The CDR3 region is CAWSPGEGQPQHF. CDR3 bases: TGTGCCTGGAGTCCAGGGGAAGGGCAGCCCCAGCATTTT. Drawing the rest from reference TRBV30 and TRBJ1-5, the complete variable domain is SQTIHQWPATLVQPVGSPLSLECTVEGTSNPNLYWYRQAAGRGLQLLFYSVGIGQISSEVPQNLSASRPQDRQFILSSKKLLLSDSGFYLCAWSPGEGQPQHFGDGTRLSIL.

The J gene is TRBJ2-6, the V gene TRBV7-2; D is perhaps TRBD1 (5 bases). The CDR3 totals 16 residues. V shed 5 bases and J shed 0 bases, with 11 bases lying between them. Per germline, CDR1 SGHTA and CDR2 FQGNSA. As DNA, the CDR3 is TGTGCCAGCAGCAACAGGACCATCTCTGGGGCCAACGTCCTGACTTTC. It yields the protein CASSNRTISGANVLTF.

V gene TRBV19 combines with J gene TRBJ1-4, with 8 bases identical to TRBD1. Germline-derived CDR1 and CDR2 are LNHDA and SQIVND (reference sequence). V lost 2 bases, J lost 2 bases, and 10 bases stayed unmatched. CDR3 length equals 18 residues. The DNA of the CDR3 is TGTGCCAGTAGTATAAAGGCCAGGGGGCTTGGTACTAATGAAAAACTGTTTTTT. It yields the protein CASSIKARGLGTNEKLFF.

The chain recombines TRBV7-9 with TRBJ2-7; 7 positions match TRBD1. The CDR3 loop spans 16 amino acids. CDR1 and CDR2 (germline): SEHNR, FQNEAQ (reference sequence). Germline trimming cut 0 bases from V and 1 base from J; bases unmatched to any gene: 6. CDR3 sequence reads: CASSLALGQESYEQYF. CDR3 DNA sequence: TGTGCCAGCAGCTTAGCGCTAGGACAGGAGTCCTACGAGCAGTACTTC.

This chain uses TRBV12-3 or TRBV12-4 with TRBJ1-6; 7 positions match TRBD1. V trimming: 7 bases; J trimming: 10 bases; junction bases outside the gene matches: 7. The CDR3 has 13 residues. The CDR3 loop reads CASTKTGNSPLHF. The CDR3 bases are TGTGCCAGCACCAAGACAGGGAACTCACCCCTCCACTTT.

The chain combines TRBV7-9 with TRBJ2-7; D unclear. Germline CDR1 SEHNR, CDR2 FQNEAQ (reference sequence). Trimming left V 0 bases short and J 0 bases short, with 6 bases between. CDR3 length: 14 amino acids. The CDR3 reads CASSLAQVSYEQYF. DNA of the CDR3: TGTGCCAGCAGCTTAGCTCAGGTCTCCTACGAGCAGTACTTC.

V usage is TRBV6-1 and J usage is TRBJ2-7; D possibly corresponds to TRBD2 (6 bases). Trimming took off 3 bases at V and 7 bases at J, with 13 bases between the two ends. Per the germline V gene, CDR1 is MNHNS and CDR2 is SASEGT. The CDR3 runs to 13 residues. The CDR3 coding sequence is TGTGCCAGCAGTGAGGGACTGGGAGTGGAGCAGTACTTC. Translation gives CASSEGLGVEQYF.

This chain uses TRBV12-3 or TRBV12-4 with TRBJ2-7, with D perhaps TRBD1 (6 bases). The CDR3 spans 13 residues. With 5 bases removed from V and 4 bases from J, the gap between germline ends came to 12 bases. The CDR3 is CASSPGTPYEQYF. The DNA for the CDR3 is TGTGCCAGCAGTCCCGGGACACCATACGAGCAGTACTTC.

This chain links TRBV2 with TRBJ1-4; no reliable D call. Germline V gene data show CDR1 as SNHLY and CDR2 as FYNNEI. CDR3 size: 17 residues. Trimming left V 6 bases short and J 0 bases short, with 17 bases between. Written as DNA, the CDR3 is TGTGCCAGCAGAGCCCGCTATTTTAGTGCAACTAATGAAAAACTGTTTTTT. It is translated as CASRARYFSATNEKLFF.